This entry lists 20 T cell receptor beta chains sequenced from one sample in a study of T cells in Graves' hyperthyroidism and ophthalmopathy. TCR beta CDR3 sequences were amplified from RNA transcripts. The HTBI primer set served for first-round RT-PCR of the TCR CDR3. TCRdb re-analysed the multiplex PCR reads in MiXCR, keeping a single row per CDR3 protein. Among around 800,000 distinct CDR3 sequences, around 39% were seen once, and the ten largest hold about 9%. The sample was blood. Receptors originate from a man aged 18-30 years with Graves' hyperthyroidism.

This clonotype was seen ten or more times. The chain carries TRBV19 and TRBJ1-1, with D possibly being TRBD1 (5 bases). V lost 10 bases, J lost 0 bases, and 12 bases lay in between. The CDR3 covers 13 residues. Per germline, CDR1 LNHDA and CDR2 SQIVND (reference sequence). CDR3 amino acids: CATGTTMNTEAFF. For the CDR3, the DNA is TGTGCCACTGGGACGACCATGAACACTGAAGCTTTCTTT. Full variable domain (missing parts from reference TRBV19 and TRBJ1-1): DGGITQSPKYLFRKEGQNVTLSCEQNLNHDAMYWYRQDPGQGLRLIYYSQIVNDFQKGDIAEGYSVSREKKESFPLTVTSAQKNPTAFYLCATGTTMNTEAFFGQGTRLTVV.

This clonotype was detected ten times or more. The CDR3 region is CASSVGGRTEAFF. CDR3 nucleotides: TGTGCCAGCAGCGTAGGTGGGAGAACTGAAGCTTTCTTT. The chain is built from TRBV9 and TRBJ1-1; D is unclear. Germline V lookup: CDR1 SGDLS, CDR2 YYNGEE. The length of the CDR3 is 13 residues. The V end lost 0 bases, the J end lost 5 bases, and 8 bases lay between the germline ends.

This clonotype was observed a handful of times. One end of the junction is discordant with germline, which a read error may explain. This rearrangement joins TRBV10-3 to TRBJ2-5, with a possible D match to TRBD2 (6 bases). The germline V gene encodes CDR1 ENHRY and CDR2 SYGVKD. CDR3 length equals 15 residues. This chain's CDR3 is CASSYSSGLIETQYF. In nucleotides, the CDR3 is TGTGCCAGCAGTTACTCCTCGGGACTGATAGAGACCCAGTACTTC.

This clonotype has a handful of counts. The rearrangement joins TRBV12-3 or TRBV12-4 to TRBJ1-3; 7 bases fit TRBD1. The trim removed 3 bases at V and 6 bases at J, leaving 2 bases unmatched. The CDR3 is made up of 13 amino acids. In DNA form, the CDR3 reads TGTGCCAGCAGTTTGGGACAGATAAACACCATATATTTT. Protein sequence: CASSLGQINTIYF.

This chain joins TRBV29-1 and TRBJ1-1; 10 positions agree with TRBD1. The CDR3 spans 13 residues. Germline CDR1 reads SQVTM; CDR2 reads ANQGSEA. J gave up 3 bases and V 8 bases, and 6 bases lay outside the gene matches. CDR3 sequence reads: CSLVGQGDTEAFF. The CDR3 coding sequence is TGCAGCTTAGTTGGACAGGGGGACACTGAAGCTTTCTTT.

This clonotype was seen repeatedly, ten times or more. The chain combines TRBV29-1 with TRBJ1-1, with D possibly TRBD1 on 5 matching bases. The V gene's germline CDR1 is SQVTM and CDR2 ANQGSEA. Trimming took off 0 bases at V and 6 bases at J, with 8 bases between the two ends. The CDR3 is made up of 12 amino acids. As DNA, the CDR3 is TGCAGCGTTGAAGAGGGGGTGCCTGAAGCTTTCTTT. It is translated as CSVEEGVPEAFF.

The V call is TRBV7-8, the J call TRBJ1-2; a possible D gene is TRBD1 (5 bases). With 3 bases removed from V and 3 bases from J, the gap between germline ends came to 20 bases. The CDR3 is 17 amino acids. Germline assignment: CDR1 SGHVS and CDR2 FQNEAQ. The CDR3 DNA reads as TGTGCCAGCAGCTTGGTCCAGGGATCCCTCCCATACTATGGCTACACCTTC. This gives the protein CASSLVQGSLPYYGYTF.

This clonotype was counted a few times. This chain joins TRBV20-1 and TRBJ2-7, with D perhaps matching TRBD2 (5 bases). The CDR3 is made up of 14 amino acids. The germline V gene encodes CDR1 DFQATT and CDR2 SNEGSKA (reference sequence). V was pared by 3 bases and J by 5 bases, with 17 bases between. The CDR3 region has the DNA TGCAGTGCTAGGGCCCGGGGTAGACGCCACGAGCAGTACTTC. This sequence encodes CSARARGRRHEQYF.

Only a few counts were recorded for this clonotype. This chain links TRBV20-1 with TRBJ1-2; D may be TRBD1 (5 bases). V was trimmed by 6 bases and J by 2 bases, leaving 16 bases between them. CDR3 size: 14 residues. CDR1 and CDR2 (germline): DFQATT, SNEGSKA (reference sequence). The DNA for the CDR3 is TGCAGTGCCACGACAGAAAACCGGAACTATGGCTACACCTTC. It codes for CSATTENRNYGYTF.

In its sample, this clonotype was seen a few times. The chain links TRBV19 to TRBJ1-1; D is possibly TRBD1 (5 bases). V lost 7 bases and J 2 bases, leaving 20 bases between the germline ends. The germline V gene encodes CDR1 LNHDA and CDR2 SQIVND (reference sequence). CDR3 length: 16 residues. The CDR3 sequence is CASNPGARWANTEAFF. The CDR3 DNA reads as TGTGCCAGTAACCCCGGGGCGCGATGGGCTAACACTGAAGCTTTCTTT. Full variable domain (outside the CDR3, taken from reference TRBV19 and TRBJ1-1): DGGITQSPKYLFRKEGQNVTLSCEQNLNHDAMYWYRQDPGQGLRLIYYSQIVNDFQKGDIAEGYSVSREKKESFPLTVTSAQKNPTAFYLCASNPGARWANTEAFFGQGTRLTVV.

This chain links TRBV14 with TRBJ2-2; no firm D call. With 6 bases removed from V and 7 bases from J, the gap between germline ends came to 12 bases. The CDR3 runs 13 residues. Germline CDR1 is SGHDN and CDR2 is FVKESK. Here the CDR3 reads CASRPDLGGELFF. For the CDR3, the DNA is TGTGCCAGCAGACCCGACCTGGGCGGGGAGCTGTTTTTT.

This chain uses TRBV10-2 with TRBJ2-6; D might be TRBD2 (6 bases). The germline V gene has CDR1 WSHSY and CDR2 SAAADI. Between the trimmed V and J ends, which lost 2 bases and 3 bases, there was a span of 17 bases. CDR3 size: 18 residues. CDR3 amino acids: CASSEAGRAGNGANVLTF. CDR3 in DNA: TGCGCCAGCAGTGAGGCGGGACGGGCTGGGAATGGGGCCAACGTCCTGACTTTC.

In this sample, this clonotype turned up a few times. The chain has TRBV5-6 and TRBJ2-5, with unresolved D. CDR1 and CDR2 from the germline V gene are SGHDT and YYEEEE. Trimming cost V 4 bases and J 0 bases, with 13 bases left between them. CDR3 length: 15 residues. The CDR3 DNA reads TGTGCCAGCAGCCGGGCGGAGTGGTACCAAGAGACCCAGTACTTC. Its translation is CASSRAEWYQETQYF.

The table lists this clonotype with many counts. The CDR3 DNA reads as TGTGCCAGCAGTCAGGGGAGCAATCAGCCCCAGCATTTT. This encodes CASSQGSNQPQHF. The V gene is TRBV7-2, the J gene TRBJ1-5; D is perhaps TRBD1 (6 bases). CDR1 and CDR2 from the germline V gene are SGHTA and FQGNSA. V lost 6 bases, J lost 1 base, and 7 bases lay in between. The CDR3 sequence is 13 residues long. Drawing the rest from reference TRBV7-2 and TRBJ1-5, the complete variable domain is GAGVSQSPSNKVTEKGKDVELRCDPISGHTALYWYRQSLGQGLEFLIYFQGNSAPDKSGLPSDRFSAERTGGSVSTLTIQRTQQEDSAVYLCASSQGSNQPQHFGDGTRLSIL.

The rearrangement joins TRBV10-3 to TRBJ2-7, with D perhaps TRBD2 (6 bases). Between the trimmed V and J ends, which lost 11 bases and 5 bases, there was a span of 16 bases. Germline CDR1 reads ENHRY; CDR2 reads SYGVKD. The length of the CDR3 is 12 residues. CDR3 region: CAASGGFDEQYF. As DNA, the CDR3 is TGTGCCGCCAGCGGAGGGTTCGACGAGCAGTACTTC.

This clonotype was observed a handful of times. The chain carries TRBV7-8 and TRBJ2-7; D is unresolved. The V end was cut by 5 bases, the J end by 4 bases, with 18 bases between. Germline V gene lookup returns CDR1 SGHVS and CDR2 FQNEAQ. The CDR3 consists of 15 residues. The CDR3 spells CASSPRRVEAYEQYF. CDR3 DNA: TGTGCCAGCAGCCCTCGACGCGTAGAGGCTTACGAGCAGTACTTC.

In the case of this clonotype: Possible read error: a much larger clone is one base away. The genes are TRBV13 and TRBJ2-6; D might be TRBD1 (6 bases). The CDR3 consists of 15 residues. The V and J ends lost 5 bases and 4 bases respectively, with 12 bases between them. In germline, CDR1 is PRHDT, CDR2 FYEKMQ (reference sequence). The CDR3 bases are TGTGCCAGCAGCACCGGGACACGCGGGGCCAACGTCCTGACTTTC. Encoded protein: CASSTGTRGANVLTF.

The rearrangement links TRBV11-2 to TRBJ2-3; no clear D. CDR3 length equals 13 residues. Trimming removed 1 base from V and 6 bases from J, with 8 bases in between. Germline lookup yields CDR1 SGHAT and CDR2 FQNNGV. The CDR3 DNA reads TGTGCCAGCAGCTTAGTGCCCAAGGATACGCAGTATTTT. It specifies CASSLVPKDTQYF.

The chain carries TRBV5-5 and TRBJ2-7; maybe TRBD2 (5 bases). Germline V gene data show CDR1 as SGHKS and CDR2 as YYEKEE (reference sequence). The CDR3 is made up of 14 amino acids. The V and J ends lost 0 bases and 6 bases respectively, with 13 bases between them. CDR3 loop: CASSLDGRGSEQYF. CDR3 nucleotides: TGTGCCAGCAGCTTGGATGGGAGAGGTTCCGAGCAGTACTTC.

This chain links TRBV7-3 with TRBJ2-5, with D possibly being TRBD1 (6 bases). Germline-derived CDR1 and CDR2 are SGHTA and FQGTGA. CDR3 length: 15 amino acids. Trimming shortened V by 0 bases and J by 4 bases, and 12 bases separated the two germline ends. CDR3 nucleotide sequence: TGTGCCAGCAGCTTAACTGGGGGCTCCGGAGAGACCCAGTACTTC. It yields the protein CASSLTGGSGETQYF.